One and the same sample provided the 3 T cell receptor beta chains below, sequenced in a study of blood T cell repertoires in COVID-19. This table comes from immunoSEQ multiplex PCR, and its TCRdb copy is limited to in-frame clones, with some not included. The profile shows 84,000 or so clones, roughly 80% of them singletons. The sample was peripheral blood. All receptors come from a woman in her seventies with active or convalescent COVID-19.

This clone was picked up a small number of times. The rearrangement joins TRBV2 to TRBJ2-7; D is undetermined. Trimming removed 5 bases from V and 2 bases from J, with 13 bases in between. Germline CDR1 is SNHLY and CDR2 is FYNNEI. The CDR3 consists of 14 residues. The CDR3 is CASSIEGLAYEQYF. DNA for the CDR3: TGTGCCAGCAGTATAGAAGGCCTAGCCTACGAGCAGTACTTC. Full variable domain (outside the CDR3, taken from reference TRBV2 and TRBJ2-7): EPEVTQTPSHQVTQMGQEVILRCVPISNHLYFYWYRQILGQKVEFLVSFYNNEISEKSEIFDDQFSVERPDGSNFTLKIRSTKLEDSAMYFCASSIEGLAYEQYFGPGTRLTVT.

The V gene is TRBV2, the J gene TRBJ2-7, with D tentatively TRBD1 (5 bases). Trimming took off 2 bases at V and 2 bases at J, with 10 bases between the two ends. The CDR3 sequence is 14 residues long. Per germline, CDR1 SNHLY and CDR2 FYNNEI. CDR3 residues: CASSEFGRAYEQYF. The CDR3 coding sequence is TGTGCCAGCAGTGAATTCGGCAGGGCCTACGAGCAGTACTTC.

This rearrangement joins TRBV5-1 to TRBJ2-1, with D tentatively TRBD1 (6 bases). V was clipped by 2 bases and J by 6 bases, with 12 bases between them. Germline V gene sequence: CDR1 SGHRS, CDR2 YFSETQ. The CDR3 contains 14 residues. The CDR3 region is CASSFSGTTNEQFF. The CDR3 coding sequence is TGCGCCAGCAGCTTCTCCGGGACAACCAATGAGCAGTTCTTC.